This entry lists 20 T cell receptor beta chains sequenced from one sample in a study of blood T cell repertoires in COVID-19. TCRdb's copy holds only in-frame clones and misses some; the assay was immunoSEQ multiplex PCR. The profile shows about half a million clones, over 75% of them singletons. The sequenced sample was peripheral blood. These receptors were collected from a human donor in a cohort sampled during active COVID-19.

The chain has TRBV5-1 and TRBJ1-3; 7 positions agree with TRBD1. Germline V CDR1 and CDR2: SGHRS, YFSETQ. CDR3 size: 14 residues. The ends lost 4 bases at V and 2 bases at J; junction bases unmatched: 3. The CDR3 reads CASSMTGTGNTIYF. Written as DNA, the CDR3 is TGCGCCAGCAGCATGACAGGGACTGGAAACACCATATATTTT.

The genes are TRBV4-1 and TRBJ2-3; possible D gene TRBD2, 6 bases. The CDR3 loop spans 18 amino acids. CDR1 is MGHRA, CDR2 YSYEKL, per germline. Deletions cut 0 bases from V and 0 bases from J, with 16 bases between. The CDR3 spells CASSQEGLTKKSTDTQYF. In DNA, the CDR3 is TGCGCCAGCAGCCAAGAGGGACTCACTAAAAAGAGCACAGATACGCAGTATTTT.

The J gene is TRBJ2-7, the V gene TRBV6-2 or TRBV6-3; a possible D gene is TRBD1 (7 bases). Trimming removed 2 bases from V and 0 bases from J, with 14 bases in between. Germline CDR1 reads MNHEY; CDR2 reads SVGEGT. This CDR3 is built from 16 residues. CDR3 in DNA: TGTGCCAGCAGTTACGGAGGGACAGTTAGCTCCTACGAGCAGTACTTC. It is translated as CASSYGGTVSSYEQYF.

The CDR3 DNA is TGTGCCAGCAGCCCTGTGGACACCTCGAGGGAGCAGTACTTC. Residues: CASSPVDTSREQYF. V usage is TRBV5-4 and J usage is TRBJ2-7, with D perhaps TRBD1 (5 bases). The V end was cut by 4 bases, the J end by 7 bases, with 18 bases between. The CDR3 spans 14 residues. Germline-derived CDR1 and CDR2 are SGHNT and YYREEE (reference sequence).

V and J are TRBV21-1 and TRBJ2-7; TRBD2, the D gene given by the table, was not confirmed from the DNA. TRBV21-1 is designated a pseudogene. CDR3 length equals 15 residues. The CDR3 reads CASNPFSRGGYEQYF. The CDR3 coding sequence is TGTGCCAGCAATCCCTTCTCGCGGGGGGGCTACGAGCAGTACTTC.

The chain is built from TRBV11-3 and TRBJ1-1; no firm D call. The V and J ends lost 3 bases and 7 bases respectively, with 6 bases between them. Germline V gene data show CDR1 as SGHNT and CDR2 as YENEEA. The CDR3 totals 11 residues. For the CDR3, the DNA is TGTGCCAGCAGCTTCCGGGATGAAGCTTTCTTT. Its translation: CASSFRDEAFF.

The chain has TRBV9 and TRBJ2-3; 10 bases agree with TRBD2. Germline values: CDR1 SGDLS, CDR2 YYNGEE. Trimming took 1 base from V and 4 from J; bases not matched to a gene: 3. This CDR3 comprises 15 residues. The CDR3 DNA is TGTGCCAGCAGCGTACTAGCGGGAGCGCCAGATACGCAGTATTTT. Translating it yields CASSVLAGAPDTQYF. Based on the CDR3 plus reference TRBV9 and TRBJ2-3, the full variable domain is DSGVTQTPKHLITATGQRVTLRCSPRSGDLSVYWYQQSLDQGLQFLIQYYNGEERAKGNILERFSAQQFPDLHSELNLSSLELGDSALYFCASSVLAGAPDTQYFGPGTRLTVL.

The table lists this clone with a count of one. The chain combines TRBV12-3 or TRBV12-4 with TRBJ1-2; 8 bases are a match to TRBD1. J lost 4 bases, V lost 8 bases, and 6 bases had no gene match. The length of the CDR3 is 13 residues. CDR3 residues: CASYRGASYGYTF. CDR3 bases: TGTGCCAGCTACAGGGGGGCGAGCTATGGCTACACCTTC.

This chain links TRBV18 with TRBJ1-5, with 9 bases matching TRBD1. CDR1 is KGHSH, CDR2 LQKENI, per germline. J lost 4 bases, V lost 0 bases, and 1 base had no gene match. The CDR3 spans 15 residues. The CDR3 nucleotides read TGTGCCAGCTCACCACCGGGACAGGGTAATCAGCCCCAGCATTTT. Translating it yields CASSPPGQGNQPQHF.

V is TRBV19 and J is TRBJ2-1, with a tentative D call TRBD2 (7 bases). This CDR3 is built from 18 residues. V lost 6 bases to trimming and J lost 6 bases, with 27 bases between them. Germline V CDR1 and CDR2: LNHDA, SQIVND (reference sequence). The DNA of the CDR3 is TGTGCCAGTAGCACTCTGGGGAAGAGCGGGATCAGGGGCAATGAGCAGTTCTTC. It is translated as CASSTLGKSGIRGNEQFF.

V is TRBV19 and J is TRBJ1-4, with 7 bases identical to TRBD1. Germline V gene data show CDR1 as LNHDA and CDR2 as SQIVND (reference sequence). This CDR3 region has 16 residues. The V gene end was trimmed by 6 bases and the J gene end by 0 bases; junction bases not matched to a gene: 7. The CDR3 spells CASRRKGAATNEKLFF. The CDR3, as DNA: TGTGCCAGTAGGAGGAAGGGGGCGGCAACTAATGAAAAACTGTTTTTT.

CDR3 protein: CASSLRQNTEAFF. The CDR3 region has the DNA TGTGCCAGCAGCCTTAGACAGAACACTGAAGCTTTCTTT. The chain recombines TRBV11-3 with TRBJ1-1, with D unclear. V dropped 5 bases and J dropped 1 base, with 8 bases sitting between them. The CDR3 is 13 amino acids. Per germline, CDR1 SGHNT and CDR2 YENEEA.

The gene calls are TRBV7-8 and TRBJ1-2; no definite D call. This CDR3 is 14 amino acids long. Per germline, CDR1 SGHVS and CDR2 FQNEAQ. The V end lost 7 bases, the J end lost 4 bases, and 16 bases lay between the germline ends. In nucleotides, the CDR3 is TGTGCCAGCACTCAAGTCCCCCGGGGCTATGGCTACACCTTC. Amino acid sequence: CASTQVPRGYGYTF.

This rearrangement joins TRBV5-1 to TRBJ1-4; TRBD1 is a possible D gene (5 bases). V gave up 4 bases and J gave up 4 bases, with 11 bases separating them. There are 14 residues in the CDR3. Germline loops: CDR1 SGHRS, CDR2 YFSETQ. For the CDR3, the DNA is TGCGCCAGCAGCGGAGACAGCCTTAATGAAAAACTGTTTTTT. It specifies CASSGDSLNEKLFF.

The chain links TRBV29-1 to TRBJ2-7; TRBD1 might be the D (6 bases). Germline-derived CDR1 and CDR2 are SQVTM and ANQGSEA. This CDR3 has 13 amino acids. V lost 5 bases, J lost 7 bases, and 18 bases lay in between. The CDR3 DNA sequence: TGCAGCGTTCGACGGGACACCCCATTGGAGCAGTACTTC. As protein: CSVRRDTPLEQYF.

The CDR3 DNA sequence: TGTGCCAGCAGCCCAGAGGGACAAGACTATGGCTACACCTTC. This translates into CASSPEGQDYGYTF. V gene TRBV7-3 combines with J gene TRBJ1-2; possible D gene TRBD1, 6 bases. The CDR3 has 14 amino acids. From germline, CDR1 is SGHTA and CDR2 FQGTGA. V was trimmed by 5 bases and J by 3 bases, leaving 13 bases between them.

The CDR3 reads CASSLTEISGNTIYF. The CDR3 bases are TGTGCCAGCAGTCTTACAGAGATCTCTGGAAACACCATATATTTT. The J gene is TRBJ1-3, the V gene TRBV6-5; no clear D gene. The CDR3 sequence is 15 residues long. Trimming pared 5 bases from V and 0 bases from J, leaving 11 bases between. Germline CDR1 reads MNHEY; CDR2 reads SVGAGI.

V usage is TRBV15 and J usage is TRBJ1-5, with 8 bases aligning to TRBD1. CDR1 is LNHNV, CDR2 YYDKDF, per germline (reference sequence). The length of the CDR3 is 14 residues. Trimming cost V 3 bases and J 9 bases; bases outside gene matches: 7. As DNA, the CDR3 is TGTGCCACCAGCAGCCACGCAGGGGGCATGCCCCAGCATTTT. This encodes CATSSHAGGMPQHF.

The V and J genes are TRBV18 and TRBJ1-5; 8 bases map to TRBD1. V shed 3 bases and J 7 bases; nucleotides not matched to a gene: 8. CDR1 and CDR2 (germline): KGHSH, LQKENI. The CDR3 is 15 amino acids. The CDR3 sequence is CASSPDRDSGQPQHF. CDR3 nucleotide sequence: TGTGCCAGCTCACCGGACAGGGATTCTGGACAGCCCCAGCATTTT.

The rearrangement uses TRBV28 and TRBJ1-2; perhaps TRBD1 as D (6 bases). V dropped 10 bases and J dropped 8 bases, with 20 bases sitting between them. Per germline, CDR1 MDHEN and CDR2 SYDVKM. The CDR3 length is 13 residues. CDR3 sequence: CATNTGGRPGYTF. As DNA, the CDR3 is TGTGCCACCAATACGGGGGGCCGGCCCGGCTACACCTTC.